The rows below give T cell receptor beta chains drawn from one sample of a study of T cell responses to AZD1222 COVID-19 vaccine. TCRdb keeps only in-frame clones here, not all; method: immunoSEQ multiplex PCR. Among about 180,000 clones listed, approximately 88% were seen once. Sequences were derived from peripheral blood, sampled on day 0 of AZD1222 vaccination. Every receptor here comes from an adult in good health. Both conserved end residues are part of each CDR3. Fields, in order: clone size, V gene, J gene, D gene, CDR3 protein, CDR3 DNA. A D gene is named only where the DNA matches it firmly. Size is omitted from some rows. Given values are once, few, many or a class for expanded clones.

>NA|TRBV2|TRBJ2-7|NA
CAGGQRVYEQYF
TGTGCCGGGGGGCAGCGGGTTTACGAGCAGTACTTC
>NA|TRBV6-5|TRBJ2-7|TRBD2
CASSYAASGNHEQYF
TGTGCCAGCAGTTACGCGGCTAGCGGGAACCACGAGCAGTACTTC
>NA|TRBV19|TRBJ2-7|NA
CASSGVLSYEQYF
TGTGCCAGTAGTGGGGTCCTCTCCTACGAGCAGTACTTC
>NA|TRBV30|TRBJ1-5|TRBD1
CAWSGQGNQPQHF
TGTGCCTGGAGCGGACAGGGGAATCAGCCCCAGCATTTT
>NA|TRBV6-5|TRBJ1-2|TRBD1
CASSSDRANYGYTF
TGTGCCAGCAGTTCGGACAGGGCTAACTATGGCTACACCTTC
>NA|TRBV9|TRBJ1-2|NA
CASSVGAGVDYGYTF
TGTGCCAGCAGCGTAGGGGCAGGGGTGGACTATGGCTACACCTTC
>NA|TRBV30|TRBJ1-1|NA
CAWRQGPTEAFF
TGTGCCTGGAGACAGGGCCCCACTGAAGCTTTCTTT
>NA|TRBV20-1|TRBJ1-1|NA
CSARGPGEAFF
TGCAGTGCCAGGGGACCGGGTGAAGCTTTCTTT
>NA|TRBV5-4|TRBJ1-1|NA
CASGSGGAAFF
TGTGCCAGCGGATCGGGGGGTGCAGCTTTCTTT
>NA|TRBV9|TRBJ1-4|NA
CASGKRGLGAEKLFF
TGTGCCAGCGGCAAAAGGGGCCTAGGGGCCGAAAAACTGTTTTTT
>NA|TRBV19|TRBJ2-2|NA
CASRLTQGSNTGELFF
TGTGCCAGTAGATTAACCCAGGGATCGAACACCGGGGAGCTGTTTTTT
>few|TRBV2|TRBJ1-1|TRBD1
CASSLQGMNTEAFF
TGTGCCAGCAGCTTACAGGGGATGAACACTGAAGCTTTCTTT
>once|TRBV3-1/TRBV3-2|TRBJ1-1|NA
CASRGRAGPNTEAFF
TGTGCCAGCAGAGGCAGAGCAGGGCCGAACACTGAAGCTTTCTTT
>NA|TRBV5-5|TRBJ1-2|NA
CASSLSDSGVYGYTF
TGTGCCAGCAGCTTGTCCGACAGTGGAGTCTATGGCTACACCTTC
>few|TRBV6-5|TRBJ1-5|TRBD1
CASKGQVGDRTQHF
TGTGCCAGCAAGGGACAGGTCGGAGATCGGACCCAGCATTTT
>NA|TRBV30|TRBJ2-4|NA
CACYYKGGNIQYF
TGTGCCTGCTACTATAAGGGGGGCAACATTCAGTACTTC
>NA|TRBV7-3|TRBJ2-1|TRBD2
CASSLLTTSGTYNEQFF
TGTGCCAGCAGCTTACTTACAACTAGCGGGACTTACAATGAGCAGTTCTTC
>NA|TRBV7-9|TRBJ2-2|NA
CASSFTSTGELFF
TGTGCCAGCAGCTTCACAAGCACCGGGGAGCTGTTTTTT
>NA|TRBV4-2|TRBJ1-3|NA
CASSQDPGRTGNTIYF
TGTGCCAGCAGCCAAGACCCGGGACGGACAGGAAACACCATATATTTT
>NA|TRBV6-2/TRBV6-3|TRBJ2-1|NA
CASSYLGENEQFF
TGTGCCAGCAGTTACCTTGGCGAGAATGAGCAGTTCTTC